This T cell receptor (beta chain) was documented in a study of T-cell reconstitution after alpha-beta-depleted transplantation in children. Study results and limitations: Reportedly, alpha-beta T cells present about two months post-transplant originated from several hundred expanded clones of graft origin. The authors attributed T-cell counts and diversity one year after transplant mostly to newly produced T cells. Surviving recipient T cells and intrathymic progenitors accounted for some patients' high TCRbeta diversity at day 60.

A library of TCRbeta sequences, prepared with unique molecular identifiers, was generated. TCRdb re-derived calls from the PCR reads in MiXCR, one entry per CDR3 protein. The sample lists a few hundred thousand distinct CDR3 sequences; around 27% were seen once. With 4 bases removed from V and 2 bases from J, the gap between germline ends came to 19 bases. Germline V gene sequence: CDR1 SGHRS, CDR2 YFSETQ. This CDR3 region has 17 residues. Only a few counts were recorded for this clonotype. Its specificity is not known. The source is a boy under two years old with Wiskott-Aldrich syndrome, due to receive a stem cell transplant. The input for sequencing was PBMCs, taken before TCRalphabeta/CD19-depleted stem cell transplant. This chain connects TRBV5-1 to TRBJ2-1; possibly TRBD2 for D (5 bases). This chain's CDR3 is CASSLHSGRAAYNEQFF. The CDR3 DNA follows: TGCGCCAGCAGCCTACATTCCGGGCGGGCGGCCTACAATGAGCAGTTCTTC.